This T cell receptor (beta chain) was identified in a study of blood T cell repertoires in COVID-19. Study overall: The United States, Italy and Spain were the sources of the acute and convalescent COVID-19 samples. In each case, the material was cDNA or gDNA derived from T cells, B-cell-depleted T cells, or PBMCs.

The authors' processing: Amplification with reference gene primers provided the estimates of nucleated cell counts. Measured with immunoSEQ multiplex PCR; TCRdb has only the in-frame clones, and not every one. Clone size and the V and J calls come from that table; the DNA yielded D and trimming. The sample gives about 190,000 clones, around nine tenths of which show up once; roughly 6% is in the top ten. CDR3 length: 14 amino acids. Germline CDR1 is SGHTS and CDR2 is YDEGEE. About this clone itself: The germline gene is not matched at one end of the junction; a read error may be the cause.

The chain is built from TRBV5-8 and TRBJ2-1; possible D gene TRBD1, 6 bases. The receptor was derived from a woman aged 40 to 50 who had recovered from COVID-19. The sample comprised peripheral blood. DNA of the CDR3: TGTGCCAGCAGCTTTCAGCAGCAGACAGGTCCCGTTATCTTC. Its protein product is CASSFQQQTGPVIF.